Listed here are 6 T cell receptor beta chains from one sample, sequenced in a study of blood T cell repertoires in COVID-19. Profiling relied on immunoSEQ multiplex PCR, and the TCRdb table lists in-frame clones only, not all of them. The sample consists of 220,000 or so clones, around 83% of them appearing once. The specimen sequenced was peripheral blood. The receptors derive from a man aged 45-60 years who had recovered from COVID-19.

The chain combines TRBV11-3 with TRBJ2-3; D gene uncertain. In germline, CDR1 is SGHNT, CDR2 YENEEA. Trimming removed 4 bases at V and 0 bases at J, with 14 bases between. This CDR3 is built from 16 residues. The CDR3 DNA reads as TGTGCCAGCAGCTCGACACCAACCCTTAGCACAGATACGCAGTATTTT. Protein sequence: CASSSTPTLSTDTQYF.

This CDR3 reads CASSTGPAGGFEQFF. The CDR3 bases are TGTGCCAGCAGCACCGGGCCAGCGGGAGGGTTTGAGCAGTTCTTC. The V gene is TRBV7-2, the J gene TRBJ2-1; 10 nucleotides align to TRBD2. V shed 5 bases, J shed 9 bases, and the junction held 10 bases outside the gene matches. Germline CDR1 is SGHTA and CDR2 is FQGNSA. CDR3 length equals 15 residues. Complete variable domain (other parts from reference TRBV7-2 and TRBJ2-1): GAGVSQSPSNKVTEKGKDVELRCDPISGHTALYWYRQSLGQGLEFLIYFQGNSAPDKSGLPSDRFSAERTGGSVSTLTIQRTQQEDSAVYLCASSTGPAGGFEQFFGPGTRLTVL.

The chain links TRBV6-5 to TRBJ2-1; 11 bases are shared with TRBD2. V dropped 4 bases and J dropped 12; count of bases not matched to a gene: 8. This CDR3 has 14 amino acids. The germline gives CDR1 MNHEY, CDR2 SVGAGI. The CDR3 sequence is CASSLAGGSLGQFF. CDR3 DNA sequence: TGTGCCAGCAGTTTAGCGGGAGGGAGCTTAGGGCAGTTCTTC.

The genes are TRBV6-2 or TRBV6-3 and TRBJ2-5; 11 positions match TRBD2. The CDR3 is 15 residues long. Germline V gene data show CDR1 as MNHEY and CDR2 as SVGEGT. Trimming at V came to 5 bases and at J to 0 bases, leaving 2 bases not matched to a gene. CDR3 region: CASSRLAGYQETQYF. As DNA, the CDR3 is TGTGCCAGCAGTAGACTAGCGGGGTACCAAGAGACCCAGTACTTC.

The chain employs TRBV10-3 and TRBJ1-1; D remains ambiguous. V shed 0 bases and J shed 8 bases, with 10 bases lying between them. The CDR3 length is 13 residues. Germline-derived CDR1 and CDR2 are ENHRY and SYGVKD. The CDR3 coding sequence is TGTGCCATCAGTGAGTCGAGGATTCACGAAGCTTTCTTT. This encodes CAISESRIHEAFF.

The V and J genes are TRBV19 and TRBJ2-5; 10 nucleotides align to TRBD1. Losses at the gene ends were 5 bases for V and 5 bases for J; bases not matched to a gene: 2. Germline lookup yields CDR1 LNHDA and CDR2 SQIVND (reference sequence). The CDR3 runs to 13 residues. CDR3 nucleotides: TGTGCCAGTAGTGACAGGGGGCGGGAGACCCAGTACTTC. The encoded protein is CASSDRGRETQYF.